Listed below are T cell receptor beta chains from one sample, sequenced in a study of cytomegalovirus exposure and HLA in healthy donors. Produced via immunoSEQ multiplex PCR; TCRdb's table is partial and in-frame only. The table includes around 190,000 clones, roughly nine tenths detected once. Input material: PBMCs. The receptor source for this set is a boy aged 2 to 10 in good health and CMV-seronegative. The CDR3 runs from the conserved cysteine through the conserved F or W. A D gene is named only where the DNA matches it firmly. Only part of the rows carry a size: once, few, many, or a class if the clone is expanded.

- | TRBJ2-7 | TRBV4-2 | - | TGTGCCAGCAGCCAAGGGACTCGAGACTACGAGCAGTACTTC | CASSQGTRDYEQYF
- | TRBJ1-2 | TRBV4-1 | - | TGCGCCAGCAGCCAAGATGAGGGCCAGAGCTACACCTTC | CASSQDEGQSYTF
TRBD2 | TRBJ2-1 | TRBV5-8 | - | TGTGCCAGCAGCTACCTCGGGAGGACTAGCGGTTACAATGAGCAGTTCTTC | CASSYLGRTSGYNEQFF
TRBD2 | TRBJ2-7 | TRBV2 | - | TGTGCCAGCACCGCGAGCGGCGGGGGCTACGAGCAGTACTTC | CASTASGGGYEQYF
- | TRBJ1-1 | TRBV5-1 | - | TGCGCCAGCAGCCTTCGGGGGATCGGGGGCACTGAAGCTTTCTTT | CASSLRGIGGTEAFF
- | TRBJ2-2 | TRBV1 | - | TGCACCAGCAGCCGTCACCGCGGTGGGGCCCAGCACACCGGGGAGCTGTTTTTT | CTSSRHRGGAQHTGELFF
TRBD2 | TRBJ2-1 | TRBV14 | - | TGTGCCAGCAGCCAAGTAGGAGCGGGGGGCCACGTTGAGCAGTTCTTC | CASSQVGAGGHVEQFF
TRBD2 | TRBJ2-1 | TRBV5-1 | - | TGCGCCAGCAGCTTGGCACTAGCGGGAGACAGATACAATGAGCAGTTCTTC | CASSLALAGDRYNEQFF
TRBD1 | TRBJ1-6 | TRBV10-3 | - | TGTGCCATCACCCGTGACAGGGCGAATAATTCACCCCTCCACTTT | CAITRDRANNSPLHF
TRBD2 | TRBJ2-5 | TRBV11-2 | - | TGTGCCAGCAGCTTAGGGGGCCTAGCGGGACCTCAAGAGACCCAGTACTTC | CASSLGGLAGPQETQYF
- | TRBJ2-1 | TRBV5-8 | - | TGTGCCAGCAGAGGGGGAGGGGGCAATGAGCAGTTCTTC | CASRGGGGNEQFF
- | TRBJ2-6 | TRBV6-1 | once | TGTGCCGTCGAGTTCTCCGGGGCCAACGTCCTGACTTTC | CAVEFSGANVLTF
TRBD2 | TRBJ2-1 | TRBV7-3 | - | TGTGCCAGCAGCTTTAGCGGGGGGGCGTACAATGAGCAGTTCTTC | CASSFSGGAYNEQFF
- | TRBJ1-5 | TRBV2 | - | TGTGCCAGCAGTGAAAGGGGGGGCACGCCCCAGCATTTT | CASSERGGTPQHF